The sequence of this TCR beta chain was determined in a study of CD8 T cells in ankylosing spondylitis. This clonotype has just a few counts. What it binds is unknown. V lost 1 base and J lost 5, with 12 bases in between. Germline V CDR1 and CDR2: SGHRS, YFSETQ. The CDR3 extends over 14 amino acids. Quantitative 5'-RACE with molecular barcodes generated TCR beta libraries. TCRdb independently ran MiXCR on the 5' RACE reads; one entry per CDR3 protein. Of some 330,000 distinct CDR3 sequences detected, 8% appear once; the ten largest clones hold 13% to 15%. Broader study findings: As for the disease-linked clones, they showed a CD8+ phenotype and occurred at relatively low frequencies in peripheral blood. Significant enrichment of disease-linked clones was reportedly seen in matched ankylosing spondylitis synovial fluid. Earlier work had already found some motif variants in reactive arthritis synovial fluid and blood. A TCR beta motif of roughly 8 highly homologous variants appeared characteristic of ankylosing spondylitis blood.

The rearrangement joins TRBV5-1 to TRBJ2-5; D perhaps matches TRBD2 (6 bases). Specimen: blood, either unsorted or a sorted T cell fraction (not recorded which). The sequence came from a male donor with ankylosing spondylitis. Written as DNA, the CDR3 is TGCGCCAGCAGCTTGTCGGGGGATGCCGAGACCCAGTACTTC. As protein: CASSLSGDAETQYF.